This T cell receptor (beta chain) comes out of a study of cytomegalovirus exposure and HLA in healthy donors. CDR1 and CDR2 (germline): SNHLY, FYNNEI. The CDR3 loop spans 14 amino acids. Trimming removed 4 bases at V and 4 bases at J, with 13 bases between. Study conclusions and caveats: V segments that were indistinguishable, TRBV6-2 and TRBV6-3 among them, were omitted from analysis.

With respect to this clone: Its specificity is unknown.

Primers: 60 Vbeta forward and 13 Jbeta reverse. TCRdb keeps only in-frame clones here, not all; method: immunoSEQ multiplex PCR. The repertoire holds some 120,000 clones, with about 70% as singletons. The rearrangement uses TRBV2 and TRBJ1-2, with a possible D match to TRBD1 (6 bases). Sequencing was done on a sample of PBMCs. This TCR was recovered from a woman aged 60-70 years in good health and CMV-seropositive. CDR3 nucleotides: TGTGCCAGCAGTGGGCAGGGGCTCCCCTATGGCTACACCTTC. It specifies CASSGQGLPYGYTF.